Each of the 22 T cell receptor beta chains below was sequenced from the same sample in a study of human T cells and chemical hapten exposure. The time point is: patch test 1, 2 weeks after DPC sensitization. Treatment defined: therapeutic diphenylcyclopropenone sensitization with weekly scalp DPC. From the RACE reads, TCRdb called clonotypes with MiXCR, one entry per CDR3 protein. The data contain 300,000 to 400,000 distinct CDR3 sequences, under 9% of them singletons. The source material was whole blood, sampled in connection with sensitization to the hapten diphenylcyclopropenone (DPC). The receptors derive from a woman aged 18 to 35 with alopecia areata. Some clones in this sample may be carry-over from other donors' samples.

The chain uses TRBV5-5 and TRBJ1-1; D not certain. The germline V gene encodes CDR1 SGHKS and CDR2 YYEKEE (reference sequence). This CDR3 has 14 residues. V lost 4 bases to trimming and J lost 7 bases, with 17 bases between them. For the CDR3, the DNA is TGTGCCAGCAGCCACACATCGAGTAAGGGTGAAGCTTTCTTT. This sequence encodes CASSHTSSKGEAFF.

At least ten counts were recorded for this clonotype. The chain has TRBV28 and TRBJ2-6; D not resolved. Trimming took 6 bases from V and 1 from J, leaving 10 bases between them. The germline gives CDR1 MDHEN, CDR2 SYDVKM. The CDR3 has 15 amino acids. The CDR3 reads CASSSTGSGANVLTF. CDR3 nucleotides: TGTGCCAGCAGCTCAACCGGATCTGGGGCCAACGTCCTGACTTTC.

This clonotype was recorded a few times. The chain joins TRBV2 to TRBJ1-1; D perhaps matches TRBD1 (5 bases). V was shortened by 5 bases and J by 10 bases, with 11 bases between the two germline ends. The germline V gene encodes CDR1 SNHLY and CDR2 FYNNEI. The CDR3 sequence is 11 residues long. The CDR3 sequence is CASSKDISAFF. As DNA, the CDR3 is TGTGCCAGCAGTAAGGACATATCAGCTTTCTTT.

This clonotype was found many times. The chain uses TRBV27 and TRBJ2-4; D might be TRBD1 (5 bases). V lost 8 bases and J 1 base, leaving 18 bases between the germline ends. Germline V gene data show CDR1 as MNHEY and CDR2 as SMNVEV (reference sequence). CDR3 length: 16 amino acids. Here the CDR3 reads CASRRHSTDAKNIQYF. CDR3 in DNA: TGTGCCAGCCGTCGACACTCGACAGATGCCAAAAACATTCAGTACTTC.

The chain is built from TRBV3-1 and TRBJ1-1; 9 nucleotides agree with TRBD1. The CDR3 sequence is 16 residues long. Germline CDR1 is LGHDT and CDR2 is YNNKEL (reference sequence). Trimming cost V 4 bases and J 1 base; bases outside gene matches: 7. DNA of the CDR3: TGTGCCAGCAGCCGAGGACAGGGGTCACCGAACACTGAAGCTTTCTTT. Its protein is CASSRGQGSPNTEAFF.

This clonotype was detected ten times or more. The chain recombines TRBV5-1 with TRBJ1-5, with D maybe TRBD1 (5 bases). V shed 6 bases and J shed 3 bases, with 16 bases lying between them. This CDR3 has 15 amino acids. Germline lookup yields CDR1 SGHRS and CDR2 YFSETQ. DNA of the CDR3: TGCGCCAGCAAGCCCGCCGACAGCTCCAATCAGCCCCAGCATTTT. It yields the protein CASKPADSSNQPQHF.

This clonotype came up many times. The chain combines TRBV5-1 with TRBJ2-3; 8 positions match TRBD2. The V gene end was trimmed by 4 bases and the J gene end by 3 bases; junction bases not matched to a gene: 4. CDR3 length: 14 residues. The V gene's germline CDR1 is SGHRS and CDR2 YFSETQ. In DNA form, the CDR3 reads TGCGCCAGCAGCGTCCCGGGGGGGACAGATACGCAGTATTTT. Protein: CASSVPGGTDTQYF.

This clonotype was observed at least ten times. The chain carries TRBV4-2 and TRBJ1-4, with D possibly TRBD1 on 5 matching bases. The CDR3 length is 16 residues. The ends were cut back, 0 bases at V and 7 bases at J, with 15 bases in the middle. Germline V gene sequence: CDR1 LGHNA, CDR2 YNFKEQ. CDR3 amino acids: CASSQEKGRGAEKLFF. Written as DNA, the CDR3 is TGTGCCAGCAGCCAAGAGAAGGGACGCGGAGCTGAAAAACTGTTTTTT.

The sample holds many counts of this clonotype. V and J are TRBV7-6 and TRBJ2-1; weak D call: TRBD1 (5 bases). Germline-derived CDR1 and CDR2 are SGHVS and FNYEAQ. This CDR3 region has 16 residues. Trimming took off 0 bases at V and 4 bases at J, with 13 bases between the two ends. The CDR3 reads CASSLARGSQYNEQFF. CDR3 coding DNA: TGTGCCAGCAGCTTAGCAAGGGGATCGCAGTACAATGAGCAGTTCTTC. The variable domain in full, completed from reference TRBV7-6 and TRBJ2-1, reads GAGVSQSPRYKVTKRGQDVALRCDPISGHVSLYWYRQALGQGPEFLTYFNYEAQQDKSGLPNDRFSAERPEGSISTLTIQRTEQRDSAMYRCASSLARGSQYNEQFFGPGTRLTVL.

Note on this clonotype: At one end the junction does not follow the germline gene, possibly because of a read error. The chain links TRBV6-1 to TRBJ2-3; 13 bases agree with TRBD2. CDR1 MNHNS and CDR2 SASEGT come from the germline V gene. This CDR3 spans 16 amino acids. This CDR3 is CASSLTSGGAGDTHYF. CDR3 nucleotides: TGTGCCAGCAGCCTCACTAGCGGGGGGGCCGGAGATACGCACTATTTT.

The chain recombines TRBV28 with TRBJ2-7; TRBD1 might be the D (6 bases). The CDR3 length is 15 residues. V was pared by 4 bases and J by 5 bases, with 18 bases between. Germline-derived CDR1 and CDR2 are MDHEN and SYDVKM. This CDR3 reads CASSSYETGTDEQYF. In nucleotides, the CDR3 is TGTGCCAGCAGTTCCTATGAGACAGGAACAGACGAGCAGTACTTC.

This clonotype was observed many times. This chain uses TRBV6-1 with TRBJ2-3; no clear D. Per the germline V gene, CDR1 is MNHNS and CDR2 is SASEGT. Trimming removed 2 bases from V and 2 bases from J, with 8 bases in between. This CDR3 comprises 14 residues. This CDR3 reads CASSERSFTDTQYF. The CDR3 DNA sequence: TGTGCCAGCAGTGAAAGAAGCTTCACAGATACGCAGTATTTT.

This clonotype was seen more than once but under ten times. V gene TRBV12-3 or TRBV12-4 combines with J gene TRBJ1-1; D not resolved. CDR3 length: 13 amino acids. Trimming removed 3 bases at V and 5 bases at J, with 10 bases between. The CDR3 region has the DNA TGTGCCAGCAGTTTTTGGGGTGGGACTGAAGCTTTCTTT. Translated, it gives CASSFWGGTEAFF.

The chain employs TRBV9 and TRBJ2-7, with a tentative D call TRBD1 (6 bases). Trimming removed 4 bases from V and 3 bases from J, with 17 bases in between. The length of the CDR3 is 15 residues. The germline gives CDR1 SGDLS, CDR2 YYNGEE. The CDR3 DNA reads TGTGCCAGCAGCCCAGCACAGGGCCCTCGCTACGAGCAGTACTTC. It translates to CASSPAQGPRYEQYF.

This clonotype was observed a handful of times. The genes are TRBV10-2 and TRBJ1-2, with D unresolved. Per germline, CDR1 WSHSY and CDR2 SAAADI. The CDR3 totals 13 residues. The V gene lost 4 bases and the J gene lost 4 bases, with 10 bases spanning the gap. CDR3 sequence: CASSAQEGYGYTF. Here the CDR3 DNA reads TGCGCCAGCAGTGCTCAGGAAGGCTATGGCTACACCTTC.

This clonotype was seen a few times. The chain combines TRBV4-1 with TRBJ1-2, with 7 bases that match TRBD1. This CDR3 is built from 16 residues. The germline gives CDR1 MGHRA, CDR2 YSYEKL. J lost 3 bases, V lost 1 base, and 8 bases had no gene match. CDR3 nucleotides: TGCGCCAGCAGCCAAGCCGACAGGGAGGATTACTATGGCTACACCTTC. Translation gives CASSQADREDYYGYTF.

The table lists this clonotype with a few counts. This chain links TRBV24-1 with TRBJ2-2, with a weak D call TRBD2 (7 bases). The CDR3 extends over 18 amino acids. The germline V gene has CDR1 KGHDR and CDR2 SFDVKD. V dropped 4 bases and J dropped 4 bases, with 21 bases sitting between them. CDR3 in DNA: TGTGCCACCAGTGACCCCCGGGGGGCAGAGGGAGGCACCGGGGAGCTGTTTTTT. As protein: CATSDPRGAEGGTGELFF.

In its sample, this clonotype was seen many times. The V call is TRBV15, the J call TRBJ2-5; D gene uncertain. From germline, CDR1 is LNHNV and CDR2 YYDKDF (reference sequence). The length of the CDR3 is 12 residues. Trimming stripped 5 bases from V and 4 bases from J, with 8 bases between. Here the CDR3 DNA reads TGTGCCACCAGCCCAACCCCAGAGACCCAGTACTTC. This sequence encodes CATSPTPETQYF.

This clonotype was picked up many times. This rearrangement joins TRBV7-2 to TRBJ1-3; TRBD1 aligns across 9 bases. The trim removed 5 bases at V and 2 bases at J, leaving 4 bases unmatched. The CDR3 runs 15 residues. Germline-derived CDR1 and CDR2 are SGHTA and FQGNSA. The chain's CDR3 is CASSQQGATGNTIYF. The CDR3, as DNA: TGTGCCAGCAGCCAACAGGGGGCGACTGGAAACACCATATATTTT.

The chain is built from TRBV27 and TRBJ1-1, with a weak D call TRBD1 (6 bases). The V end was cut by 4 bases, the J end by 5 bases, with 14 bases between. Germline V CDR1 and CDR2: MNHEY, SMNVEV (reference sequence). The CDR3 loop spans 14 amino acids. The CDR3 is CASSSQGLRTEAFF. The DNA of the CDR3 is TGTGCCAGCAGTTCACAGGGTTTAAGGACTGAAGCTTTCTTT.

This clonotype showed up many times. The chain has TRBV27 and TRBJ1-1; no clear D. V lost 0 bases and J lost 4, with 6 bases in between. The V gene's germline CDR1 is MNHEY and CDR2 SMNVEV (reference sequence). This CDR3 has 13 residues. CDR3 nucleotide sequence: TGTGCCAGCAGTTTATCGTGGGGCACTGAAGCTTTCTTT. Its translation: CASSLSWGTEAFF.

This clonotype was picked up many times. This rearrangement joins TRBV7-9 to TRBJ1-1; unclear D gene. The length of the CDR3 is 13 residues. V lost 7 bases to trimming and J lost 4 bases, with 13 bases between them. Germline CDR1 SEHNR, CDR2 FQNEAQ (reference sequence). In nucleotides, the CDR3 is TGTGCCAGCACCCCCGTAGGAAGCACTGAAGCTTTCTTT. Translating gives CASTPVGSTEAFF.